The subject of this entry is one T cell receptor beta chain. The data derive from a study of blood T cell repertoires in COVID-19. Background on the study: T cells, B-cell-depleted T cells, or PBMCs supplied cDNA or gDNA.

Allocation to cohorts depended on clinical history reported by the participants. This CDR3 spans 13 amino acids. CDR1 and CDR2 (germline): LGHNT, FRNRAP. V was clipped by 7 bases and J by 0 bases, with 9 bases between them. Original data processing: Amplification of reference gene primers provided the estimated nucleated cell counts. The repertoire was sequenced with immunoSEQ multiplex PCR; TCRdb's copy has only in-frame clones and lacks some. Clone size and the V and J calls come from that table; the DNA yielded D and trimming. The sample shows roughly 420,000 clones, roughly 90% of them seen only once.

This TCR was recovered from a woman aged 25 to 39 with acute COVID-19. Source material: PBMCs or T cells enriched from blood (not recorded which). V and J are TRBV12-5 and TRBJ1-2; tentatively, D is TRBD1 (5 bases). DNA for the CDR3: TGTGCTAGTGAGGAGGGGACTAACTATGGCTACACCTTC. It codes for CASEEGTNYGYTF.